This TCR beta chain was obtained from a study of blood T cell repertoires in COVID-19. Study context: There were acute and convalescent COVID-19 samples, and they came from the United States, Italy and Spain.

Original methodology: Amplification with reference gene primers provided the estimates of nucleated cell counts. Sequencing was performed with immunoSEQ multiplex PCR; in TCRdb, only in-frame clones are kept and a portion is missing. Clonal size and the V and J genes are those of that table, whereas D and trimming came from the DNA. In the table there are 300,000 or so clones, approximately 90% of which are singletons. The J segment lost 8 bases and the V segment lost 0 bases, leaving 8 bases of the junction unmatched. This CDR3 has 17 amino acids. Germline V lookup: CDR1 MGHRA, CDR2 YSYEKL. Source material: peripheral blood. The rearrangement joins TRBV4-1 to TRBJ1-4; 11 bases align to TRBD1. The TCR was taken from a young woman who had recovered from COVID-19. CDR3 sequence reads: CASSQDGGTGGTEKLFF. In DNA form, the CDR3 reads TGCGCCAGCAGCCAAGATGGGGGGACAGGGGGAACAGAAAAACTGTTTTTT.